These 13 T cell receptor beta chains were sequenced from one sample in a study of T cell changes during pregnancy in multiple sclerosis. Data came from immunoSEQ multiplex PCR; TCRdb stores just in-frame clones and leaves some out. The top ten hold 1.6% of the sample, which has fewer than 140,000 clones, under 95% seen once. The sample was peripheral blood, taken before pregnancy. These receptors came from a female donor with multiple sclerosis, enrolled in a pregnancy study.

This sequence joins TRBV2 and TRBJ1-5; D is unclear. Germline V gives CDR1 SNHLY, CDR2 FYNNEI. V dropped 3 bases and J dropped 0 bases, with 6 bases sitting between them. CDR3 size: 14 residues. The CDR3 DNA sequence: TGTGCCAGCAGTGAGGAGGTTAGCAATCAGCCCCAGCATTTT. Protein sequence: CASSEEVSNQPQHF.

The V and J genes are TRBV6-5 and TRBJ2-7, with 8 bases aligning to TRBD1. CDR3 length: 14 residues. V lost 2 bases and J lost 4; bases outside the gene matches: 4. Germline loops: CDR1 MNHEY, CDR2 SVGAGI. Written as DNA, the CDR3 is TGTGCCAGCAGTTACGGGGACAGGACTTACGAGCAGTACTTC. This translates into CASSYGDRTYEQYF.

CDR3 coding DNA: TGTGCCAGCAGCTCCGATGTCGGACAGAACACTGAAGCTTTCTTT. It encodes CASSSDVGQNTEAFF. This sequence joins TRBV7-9 and TRBJ1-1; maybe TRBD1 (5 bases). V dropped 4 bases and J dropped 1 base, with 13 bases sitting between them. CDR1 and CDR2 from the germline V gene are SEHNR and FQNEAQ (reference sequence). This CDR3 comprises 15 residues.

This clone occurred a few times. V usage is TRBV2 and J usage is TRBJ1-2; D gene unclear. Germline V gene lookup returns CDR1 SNHLY and CDR2 FYNNEI. The CDR3 covers 14 residues. Trimming shortened V by 7 bases and J by 0 bases, and 12 bases separated the two germline ends. CDR3 protein: CASTKTGSNYGYTF. In nucleotides, the CDR3 is TGTGCCAGCACTAAGACGGGATCTAACTATGGCTACACCTTC.

The chain uses TRBV27 and TRBJ1-5; no reliable D call. The CDR3 totals 12 residues. CDR1 is MNHEY and CDR2 is SMNVEV in the germline V gene (reference sequence). V shed 6 bases and J shed 6 bases, with 9 bases lying between them. CDR3 residues: CASRSAVQPQHF. DNA of the CDR3: TGTGCCAGCAGATCCGCGGTTCAGCCCCAGCATTTT.

The CDR3: CAISESTPTSYEQYF. As DNA, the CDR3 is TGTGCCATCAGTGAGTCGACGCCGACTTCCTACGAGCAGTACTTC. The chain carries TRBV10-3 and TRBJ2-7, with unresolved D. Trimming took 0 bases from V and 1 from J, leaving 10 bases between them. CDR3 length equals 15 residues. Germline V gene sequence: CDR1 ENHRY, CDR2 SYGVKD.

The chain couples TRBV28 to TRBJ2-1, with a weak D call TRBD2 (7 bases). The CDR3 has 15 residues. Trimming cost V 6 bases and J 8 bases, with 20 bases left between them. Germline CDR1 and CDR2: MDHEN and SYDVKM. CDR3 in DNA: TGTGCCAGCAGCAAGGGGGGGCAGGGTTTGGATGAGCAGTTCTTC. Its protein is CASSKGGQGLDEQFF.

This chain joins TRBV6-6 and TRBJ1-6, with D hard to call. CDR1 MNHNY and CDR2 SVGAGI come from the germline V gene (reference sequence). The CDR3 sequence is 16 residues long. The V gene lost 8 bases and the J gene lost 0 bases, with 14 bases spanning the gap. CDR3: CASRPGFSSYNSPLHF. CDR3 nucleotide sequence: TGTGCCAGCCGGCCAGGTTTCAGCTCCTATAATTCACCCCTCCACTTT.

V is TRBV9 and J is TRBJ2-5; the match to TRBD2 covers 8 bases. The junction had 6 bases not matched to a gene; V was cut back by 1 base and J by 7 bases. The germline CDR1 and CDR2 sequences are SGDLS and YYNGEE. This CDR3 contains 14 residues. CDR3 nucleotide sequence: TGTGCCAGCAGCGTATCGGGGCTAGCGGGGACCCAGTACTTC. This sequence encodes CASSVSGLAGTQYF.

Comment on this clone: Because it lacks the conserved phenylalanine or tryptophan at the end, this CDR3 is likely a read error. The DNA is left out, because the CDR3 cannot be placed on it with certainty; the CDR3 is given as TCRdb lists it. The CDR3 region is CASSEGVGQLY. The rearrangement uses TRBV6-5 and TRBJ1-2; TRBD1 reflects the table's D call only, with no check against the DNA. CDR1 and CDR2 from the germline V gene are MNHEY and SVGAGI. The CDR3 adds up to 11 amino acids, both ends counted.

The chain recombines TRBV6-1 with TRBJ1-1; 7 nucleotides match TRBD1. The germline V gene encodes CDR1 MNHNS and CDR2 SASEGT. The CDR3 is 14 residues long. Trimming at V came to 2 bases and at J to 3 bases, leaving 3 bases not matched to a gene. The CDR3: CASSERGRYTEAFF. The CDR3 DNA follows: TGTGCCAGCAGTGAAAGGGGGCGTTACACTGAAGCTTTCTTT.

Written as DNA, the CDR3 is TGCGCCAGCAGCTTGGAAACTAGCGGGGGGGGCGTGGAGACCCAGTACTTC. Encoded protein: CASSLETSGGGVETQYF. The rearrangement links TRBV5-1 to TRBJ2-5; 13 bases are a match to TRBD2. The CDR3 contains 17 residues. After removal of 0 bases from V and 5 bases from J, the junction contained 7 bases not matched to a gene. Germline V gene data show CDR1 as SGHRS and CDR2 as YFSETQ.

This chain joins TRBV19 and TRBJ2-1; a possible D gene is TRBD2 (5 bases). Deletions cut 0 bases from V and 9 bases from J, with 9 bases between. Germline-derived CDR1 and CDR2 are LNHDA and SQIVND (reference sequence). The CDR3 contains 13 residues. The CDR3 loop is CASSIDLEGEQFF. DNA for the CDR3: TGTGCCAGTAGTATAGACCTCGAGGGTGAGCAGTTCTTC.